Following are 14 T cell receptor beta chains from one sample sequenced in a study of identical twins. Using its own MiXCR run on the 5' RACE reads, TCRdb lists one record per CDR3 protein. Of some 1,700,000 distinct CDR3 sequences listed, around a third are singletons. Sequencing was done on a sample of cord blood. The receptors originated from a newborn girl in good health.

This clonotype came up a few times. V gene TRBV18 combines with J gene TRBJ1-6; 8 bases line up with TRBD1. Trimming at V came to 4 bases and at J to 7 bases, leaving 3 bases not matched to a gene. The CDR3 loop spans 14 amino acids. Per germline, CDR1 KGHSH and CDR2 LQKENI. For the CDR3, the DNA is TGTGCCAGCTCACGGGACAGGAAGAATTCACCCCTCCACTTT. It yields the protein CASSRDRKNSPLHF.

This chain uses TRBV10-3 with TRBJ2-1; 7 bases agree with TRBD1. The CDR3 consists of 16 residues. The V gene end was trimmed by 0 bases and the J gene end by 4 bases; junction bases not matched to a gene: 6. In germline, CDR1 is ENHRY, CDR2 SYGVKD. This chain's CDR3 is CAISESPGQAYNEQFF. As DNA, the CDR3 is TGTGCCATCAGTGAGTCTCCCGGACAGGCTTACAATGAGCAGTTCTTC.

The chain recombines TRBV16 with TRBJ2-1, with D maybe TRBD1 (6 bases). Trimming left V 2 bases short and J 3 bases short, with 8 bases between. CDR3 length: 14 residues. CDR1 is KGHSY and CDR2 is FQNENV in the germline V gene. CDR3 region: CASSQGTNYNEQFF. CDR3 in DNA: TGTGCCAGCAGCCAAGGGACAAACTACAATGAGCAGTTCTTC. Full variable domain (outside the CDR3, taken from reference TRBV16 and TRBJ2-1): GEEVAQTPKHLVRGEGQKAKLYCAPIKGHSYVFWYQQVLKNEFKFLISFQNENVFDETGMPKERFSAKCLPNSPCSLEIQATKLEDSAVYFCASSQGTNYNEQFFGPGTRLTVL.

The chain links TRBV11-2 to TRBJ2-5; 12 bases fit TRBD1. Near its end, the DNA agrees better with TRBJ2-7, so the J call may be wrong. This CDR3 spans 16 amino acids. Germline V gene sequence: CDR1 SGHAT, CDR2 FQNNGV. DNA for the CDR3: TGTGCCAGCAGCTTAGATGGGACAGGGGGCGGCTACGAGCAGTACTTC. Its protein is CASSLDGTGGGYEQYF.

As DNA, the CDR3 is TGTGCCAGCAGTTCTTACCAACAGGCTACTGAAGCTTTCTTT. Its protein product is CASSSYQQATEAFF. The gene calls are TRBV13 and TRBJ1-1; tentatively, D is TRBD1 (5 bases). Trimming cost V 6 bases and J 5 bases, with 16 bases left between them. Germline CDR1 is PRHDT and CDR2 is FYEKMQ (reference sequence). The CDR3 loop spans 14 amino acids.

The genes are TRBV20-1 and TRBJ2-5, with D possibly being TRBD1 or TRBD2 (5 bases each). The germline gives CDR1 DFQATT, CDR2 SNEGSKA (reference sequence). CDR3 length equals 13 residues. V lost 0 bases to trimming and J lost 6 bases, with 11 bases between them. CDR3 protein: CSARDPRGQTQYF. In DNA, the CDR3 is TGCAGTGCTAGAGATCCGAGGGGACAGACCCAGTACTTC.

The rearrangement uses TRBV10-3 and TRBJ2-3, with 9 bases fitting TRBD2. The ends lost 4 bases at V and 1 base at J; junction bases unmatched: 3. Per the germline V gene, CDR1 is ENHRY and CDR2 is SYGVKD. CDR3 length equals 15 residues. The DNA of the CDR3 is TGTGCCATCAGTGGGGAGCGGGGGGGCACAGATACGCAGTATTTT. It codes for CAISGERGGTDTQYF.

The rearrangement uses TRBV30 and TRBJ2-7; D uncertain. The J call is uncertain, as TRBJ2-4 better fits the DNA end. CDR3 length: 14 residues. Germline V CDR1 and CDR2: GTSNPN, SVGIG (reference sequence). The CDR3 sequence: CAWSLQVAKNIQYF. The CDR3 DNA reads TGTGCCTGGAGTCTTCAGGTAGCCAAAAACATTCAGTACTTC.

This clonotype has only one observation. The gene calls are TRBV25-1 and TRBJ2-5, with a tentative D call TRBD2 (6 bases). V lost 2 bases and J 11 bases, leaving 12 bases between the germline ends. The CDR3 runs to 12 residues. Germline V gives CDR1 MGHDK, CDR2 SYGVNS. In DNA, the CDR3 is TGTGCCAGCAGTGAACCCGGGACTTTGCAGTACTTC. Translation: CASSEPGTLQYF.

This clonotype was seen a handful of times. The chain links TRBV9 to TRBJ2-7; weak D call: TRBD1 (6 bases). Germline V gives CDR1 SGDLS, CDR2 YYNGEE. The CDR3 has 15 residues. V was clipped by 3 bases and J by 2 bases, with 15 bases between them. As DNA, the CDR3 is TGTGCCAGCAGCGCCGATCCCGGGACAACCTACGAGCAGTACTTC. Encoded protein: CASSADPGTTYEQYF.

CDR3 sequence: CASSVIQGDTEAFF. In DNA, the CDR3 is TGCGCCAGCAGCGTGATACAGGGGGACACTGAAGCTTTCTTT. The chain is built from TRBV5-1 and TRBJ1-1; 8 nucleotides align to TRBD1. This CDR3 region has 14 residues. Germline CDR1 is SGHRS and CDR2 is YFSETQ. Trimming at V came to 4 bases and at J to 3 bases, leaving 5 bases not matched to a gene.

This clonotype appeared a few times. J is TRBJ2-1 and V is TRBV6-1; TRBD2 agrees at 8 bases. Germline CDR1 reads MNHNS; CDR2 reads SASEGT. The V gene end was trimmed by 7 bases and the J gene end by 8 bases; junction bases not matched to a gene: 10. CDR3 length: 14 residues. The CDR3 DNA follows: TGTGCCAGCATCCCAGCGGGGGCTTTTGATGAGCAGTTCTTC. This translates into CASIPAGAFDEQFF.

This clonotype appeared a few times. V is TRBV25-1 and J is TRBJ2-3; D is possibly TRBD1 (5 bases). Germline V gene data show CDR1 as MGHDK and CDR2 as SYGVNS. The CDR3 runs 16 residues. V lost 1 base and J lost 5, with 16 bases in between. CDR3 nucleotide sequence: TGTGCCAGCAGTGAATGGAGACTCAGGGAAGGAGATACGCAGTATTTT. Amino acid sequence: CASSEWRLREGDTQYF.

The chain links TRBV6-1 to TRBJ1-2; TRBD1 agrees at 7 bases. Germline V lookup: CDR1 MNHNS, CDR2 SASEGT. Trimming removed 6 bases from V and 6 bases from J; junction bases left unmatched: 10. CDR3 length: 14 residues. The CDR3 coding sequence is TGTGCCAGCAGACTGTTGACAGGGAGTAATGGCTACACCTTC. The encoded protein is CASRLLTGSNGYTF.